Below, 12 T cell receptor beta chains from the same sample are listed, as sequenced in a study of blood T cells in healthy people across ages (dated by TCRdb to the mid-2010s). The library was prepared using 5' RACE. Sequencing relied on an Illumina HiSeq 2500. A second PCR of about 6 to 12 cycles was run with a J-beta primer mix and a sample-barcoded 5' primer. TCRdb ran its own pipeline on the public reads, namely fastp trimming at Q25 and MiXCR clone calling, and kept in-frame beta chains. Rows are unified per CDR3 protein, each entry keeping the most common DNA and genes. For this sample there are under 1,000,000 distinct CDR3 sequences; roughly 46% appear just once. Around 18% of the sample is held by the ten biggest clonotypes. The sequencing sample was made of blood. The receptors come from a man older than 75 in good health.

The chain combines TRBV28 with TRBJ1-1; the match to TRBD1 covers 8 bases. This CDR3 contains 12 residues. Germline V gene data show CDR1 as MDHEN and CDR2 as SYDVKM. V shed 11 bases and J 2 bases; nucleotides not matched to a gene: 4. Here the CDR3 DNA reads TGTGCCGTCAGGGGGCCAAACACTGAAGCTTTCTTT. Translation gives CAVRGPNTEAFF.

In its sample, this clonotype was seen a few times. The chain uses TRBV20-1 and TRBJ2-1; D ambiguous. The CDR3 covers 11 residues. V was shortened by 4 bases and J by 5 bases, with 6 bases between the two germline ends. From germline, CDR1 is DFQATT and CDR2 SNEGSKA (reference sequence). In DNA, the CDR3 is TGCAGTGCTATTAGAGACAATGAGCAGTTCTTC. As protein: CSAIRDNEQFF.

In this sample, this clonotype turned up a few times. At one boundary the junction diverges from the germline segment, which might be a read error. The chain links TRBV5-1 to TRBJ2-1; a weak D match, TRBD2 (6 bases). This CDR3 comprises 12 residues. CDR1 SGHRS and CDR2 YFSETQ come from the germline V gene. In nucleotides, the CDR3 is TGCGCCGGCAGCCTGACTAGAAATGAGCAGTTCTTC. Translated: CAGSLTRNEQFF.

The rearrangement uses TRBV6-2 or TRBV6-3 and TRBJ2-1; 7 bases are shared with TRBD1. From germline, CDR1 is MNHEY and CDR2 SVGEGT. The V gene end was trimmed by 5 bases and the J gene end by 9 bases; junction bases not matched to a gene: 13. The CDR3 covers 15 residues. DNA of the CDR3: TGTGCCAGCAGTCCATTGACAGGGTTCCAATGTGAGCAGTTCTTC. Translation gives CASSPLTGFQCEQFF.

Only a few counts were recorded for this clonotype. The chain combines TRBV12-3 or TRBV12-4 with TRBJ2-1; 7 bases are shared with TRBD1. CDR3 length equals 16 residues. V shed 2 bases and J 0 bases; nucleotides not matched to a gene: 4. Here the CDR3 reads CASSLTAGGSYNEQFF. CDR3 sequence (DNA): TGTGCCAGCAGTTTAACCGCAGGGGGCTCCTACAATGAGCAGTTCTTC.

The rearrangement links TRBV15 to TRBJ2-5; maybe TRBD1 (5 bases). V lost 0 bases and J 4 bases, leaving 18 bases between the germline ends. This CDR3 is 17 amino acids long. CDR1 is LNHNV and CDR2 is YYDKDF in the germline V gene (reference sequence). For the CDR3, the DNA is TGTGCCACCAGCAGAGATCGATTCGTTCAGGGCGGAGAGACCCAGTACTTC. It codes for CATSRDRFVQGGETQYF.

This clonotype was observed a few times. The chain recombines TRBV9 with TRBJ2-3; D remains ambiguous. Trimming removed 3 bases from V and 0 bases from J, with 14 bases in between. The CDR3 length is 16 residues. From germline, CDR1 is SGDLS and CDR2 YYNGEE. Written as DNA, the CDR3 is TGTGCCAGCAGCGCCCCCCTCGCGTCTAGCACAGATACGCAGTATTTT. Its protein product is CASSAPLASSTDTQYF.

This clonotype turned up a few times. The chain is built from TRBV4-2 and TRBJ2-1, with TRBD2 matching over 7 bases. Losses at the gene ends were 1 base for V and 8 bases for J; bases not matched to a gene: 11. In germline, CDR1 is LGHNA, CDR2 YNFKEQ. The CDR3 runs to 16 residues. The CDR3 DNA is TGTGCCAGCAGCCAAGCCGTTCGTCGGGGGGAGGATGAGCAGTTCTTC. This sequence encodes CASSQAVRRGEDEQFF.

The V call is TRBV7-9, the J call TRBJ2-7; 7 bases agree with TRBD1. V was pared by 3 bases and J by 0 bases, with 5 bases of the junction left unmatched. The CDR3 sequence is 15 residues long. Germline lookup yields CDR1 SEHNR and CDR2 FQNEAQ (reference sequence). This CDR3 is CASSFRGSGSYEQYF. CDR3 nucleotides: TGTGCCAGCAGCTTCAGGGGGTCTGGCTCCTACGAGCAGTACTTC.

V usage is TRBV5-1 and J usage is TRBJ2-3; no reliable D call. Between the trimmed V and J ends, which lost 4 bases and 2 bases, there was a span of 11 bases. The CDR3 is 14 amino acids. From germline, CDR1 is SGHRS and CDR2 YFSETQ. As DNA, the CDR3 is TGCGCCAGCAGCCCGGCGGATTTCACAGATACGCAGTATTTT. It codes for CASSPADFTDTQYF.

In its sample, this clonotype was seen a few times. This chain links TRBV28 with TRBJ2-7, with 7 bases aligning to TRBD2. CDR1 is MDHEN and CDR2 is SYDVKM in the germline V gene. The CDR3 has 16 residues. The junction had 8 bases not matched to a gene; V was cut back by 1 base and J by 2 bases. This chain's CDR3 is CASSLLGRRGTYEQYF. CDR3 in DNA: TGTGCCAGCAGTTTATTGGGCAGGCGGGGGACCTACGAGCAGTACTTC.

Written as DNA, the CDR3 is TGTGCCAGCAGCCGCCGGGACAGGGAGTACGAGCAGTACTTC. It codes for CASSRRDREYEQYF. This chain links TRBV5-5 with TRBJ2-7, with 9 bases fitting TRBD1. Looked up from germline, CDR1 is SGHKS and CDR2 is YYEKEE (reference sequence). CDR3 length equals 14 residues. The junction had 6 bases not matched to a gene; V was cut back by 4 bases and J by 4 bases. The full variable domain, its missing parts supplied by reference TRBV5-5 and TRBJ2-7, is DAGVTQSPTHLIKTRGQQVTLRCSPISGHKSVSWYQQVLGQGPQFIFQYYEKEERGRGNFPDRFSARQFPNYSSELNVNALLLGDSALYLCASSRRDREYEQYFGPGTRLTVT.